This entry is about one TCR beta chain. The antigen is not known. TCRdb recomputed calls from the 5' RACE reads with MiXCR, one row per CDR3 protein. The data show more than 400,000 distinct CDR3 sequences, with approximately 5% seen just once and around 3.6% held by the top ten. These data come from a study of CD8 T cells in ankylosing spondylitis. Findings of the study overall: Characteristic, it appeared, of ankylosing spondylitis blood was a TCR beta motif of eight highly homologous variants.

The V gene's germline CDR1 is SGHTA and CDR2 FQGNSA. This CDR3 comprises 14 residues. V lost 5 bases and J 4 bases, leaving 9 bases between the germline ends. The chain recombines TRBV7-2 with TRBJ1-6, with D unclear. Material: blood, either unsorted or a sorted T cell fraction (not recorded which). The sequence derives from a male donor with ankylosing spondylitis. The CDR3 DNA reads as TGTGCCAGCAGCCTACAGTCTTATAATTCACCCCTCCACTTT. Its protein is CASSLQSYNSPLHF. Full variable domain (rest looked up from reference TRBV7-2 and TRBJ1-6): GAGVSQSPSNKVTEKGKDVELRCDPISGHTALYWYRQSLGQGLEFLIYFQGNSAPDKSGLPSDRFSAERTGGSVSTLTIQRTQQEDSAVYLCASSLQSYNSPLHFGNGTRLTVT.